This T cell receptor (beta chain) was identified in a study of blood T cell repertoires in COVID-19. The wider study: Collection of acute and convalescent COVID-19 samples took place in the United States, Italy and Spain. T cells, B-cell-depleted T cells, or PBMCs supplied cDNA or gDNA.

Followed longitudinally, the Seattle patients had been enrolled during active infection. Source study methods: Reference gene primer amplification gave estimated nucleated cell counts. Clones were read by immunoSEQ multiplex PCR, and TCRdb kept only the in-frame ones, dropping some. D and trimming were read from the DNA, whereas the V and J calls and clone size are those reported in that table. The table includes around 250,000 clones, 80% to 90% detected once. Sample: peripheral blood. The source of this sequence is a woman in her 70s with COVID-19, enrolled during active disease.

For the CDR3, the DNA is TGTGCCAGCAGCCTAACAGGGGGGACCCAGTACTTC. It translates to CASSLTGGTQYF. The J gene is TRBJ2-5, the V gene TRBV7-8; the match to TRBD1 covers 8 bases. Germline V lookup: CDR1 SGHVS, CDR2 FQNEAQ. J lost 7 bases, V lost 5 bases, and 3 bases had no gene match. The CDR3 has 12 residues.